This TCR beta chain was sequenced for a study of regulatory T cells in long-lasting Graves disease. Relying on iRepertoire HTBI primers and Arm-PCR of CDR3 regions, the team built TCR beta libraries. TCRdb ran MiXCR on the multiplex PCR reads and lists one entry per CDR3 protein. Among 700,000 or so distinct CDR3 sequences, approximately 29% were seen once, and the ten largest hold 40% to 50%. Time point denoted: persistent/refractory GD, antithyroid drugs over 5 years with positive TRAb. PBMC RNA was the source of the TCR library. The length of the CDR3 is 15 residues. Deletions cut 6 bases from V and 1 base from J, with 15 bases between. From germline, CDR1 is SGHAT and CDR2 FQNNGV. The table lists this clonotype with a few counts.

The TCR originated in a female donor with Graves disease. Sequenced material: peripheral blood mononuclear cells (PBMCs), taken when the disease was refractory, from a patient treated with antithyroid drugs. The genes are TRBV11-2 and TRBJ1-1; TRBD1 might be the D (5 bases). CDR3 region: CASSLLTDRNTEAFF. The DNA of the CDR3 is TGTGCCAGCAGTCTTTTGACAGATAGGAACACTGAAGCTTTCTTT.